These 2 T cell receptor beta chains were all obtained from the same sample, sequenced in a study of blood T cell repertoires in COVID-19. The method was immunoSEQ multiplex PCR; TCRdb's version includes in-frame clones alone and lacks a portion of them. The table lists some 15,000 clones, roughly 85% of them singletons. Sequenced input: peripheral blood. The receptors stem from a woman aged 55-75 years with acute or convalescent COVID-19.

The rearrangement joins TRBV9 to TRBJ2-3; tentative D call: TRBD2 (6 bases). The V end lost 3 bases, the J end lost 1 base, and 15 bases lay between the germline ends. CDR3 length: 16 amino acids. Germline V lookup: CDR1 SGDLS, CDR2 YYNGEE. The CDR3 loop reads CASSGVAASGTDTQYF. The CDR3 DNA is TGTGCCAGCAGCGGAGTAGCGGCCTCGGGCACAGATACGCAGTATTTT.

This chain joins TRBV27 and TRBJ2-7, with D possibly TRBD2 on 6 matching bases. This CDR3 contains 16 residues. CDR1 is MNHEY and CDR2 is SMNVEV in the germline V gene (reference sequence). Trimming left V 0 bases short and J 2 bases short, with 14 bases between. CDR3 DNA sequence: TGTGCCAGCAGTTTATCTGGCCTAGCGTTAGCCTACGAGCAGTACTTC. It translates to CASSLSGLALAYEQYF.